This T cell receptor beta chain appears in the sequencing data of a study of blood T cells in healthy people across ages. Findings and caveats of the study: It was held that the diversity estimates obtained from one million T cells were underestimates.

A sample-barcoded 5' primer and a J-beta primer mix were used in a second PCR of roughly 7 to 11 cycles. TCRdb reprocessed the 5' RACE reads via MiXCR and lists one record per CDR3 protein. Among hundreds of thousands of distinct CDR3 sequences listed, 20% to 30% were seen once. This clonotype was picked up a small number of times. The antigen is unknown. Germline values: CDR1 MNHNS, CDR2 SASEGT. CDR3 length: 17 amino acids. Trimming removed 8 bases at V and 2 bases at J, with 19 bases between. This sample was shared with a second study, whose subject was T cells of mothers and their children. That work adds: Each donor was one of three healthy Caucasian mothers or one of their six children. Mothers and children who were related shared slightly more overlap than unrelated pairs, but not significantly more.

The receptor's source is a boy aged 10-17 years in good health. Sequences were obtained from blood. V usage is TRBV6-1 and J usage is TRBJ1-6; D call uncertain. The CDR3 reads CASGPLGESPYNSPLHF. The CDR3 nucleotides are TGTGCCAGCGGCCCTCTCGGGGAAAGCCCCTATAATTCACCCCTCCACTTT.